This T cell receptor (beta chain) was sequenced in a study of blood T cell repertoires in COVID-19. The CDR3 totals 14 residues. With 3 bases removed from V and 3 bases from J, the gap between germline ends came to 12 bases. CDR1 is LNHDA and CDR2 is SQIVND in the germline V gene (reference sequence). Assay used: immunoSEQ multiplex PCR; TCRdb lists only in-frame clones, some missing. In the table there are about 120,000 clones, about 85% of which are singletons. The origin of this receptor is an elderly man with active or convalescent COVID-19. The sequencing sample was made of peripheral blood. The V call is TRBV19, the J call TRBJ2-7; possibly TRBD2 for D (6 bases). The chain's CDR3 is CASSIGGNSYEQYF. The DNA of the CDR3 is TGTGCCAGTAGTATTGGGGGGAACAGCTACGAGCAGTACTTC.